This section outlines one T cell receptor (beta chain) sequence together with its context. This entry is derived from a study of Ad26.COV2.S vaccination and SARS-CoV-2 variants. About the study: Once, or twice with 56 days between doses, Ad26.COV2.S was given intramuscularly.

The assay was immunoSEQ multiplex PCR, and TCRdb's table has in-frame clones only and misses some. The profile shows 300,000 to 400,000 clones, about 86% of them singletons. Specified treatment: roughly 20 received Ad26.COV2.S at low or high dose, single or two shots; 5 received placebo; per-sample allocation not given. Sampling was performed 63 days after the first vaccine or placebo injection. Cohort 1b enrolled adults aged 18-55 years in Boston. Here the sequenced sample was peripheral blood, taken in a trial of Ad26.COV2.S vaccine versus placebo. This receptor was taken from a person aged 18 to 65 who received the Ad26.COV2.S COVID-19 vaccine or a placebo.

Written as DNA, the CDR3 is TGCGCCAGCAGTTGGGACGGCAATCAGCCCCAGCATTTT. Its translation is CASSWDGNQPQHF. This sequence joins TRBV5-1 and TRBJ1-5, with D possibly TRBD1 on 5 matching bases. This CDR3 region has 13 residues. CDR1 and CDR2 from the germline V gene are SGHRS and YFSETQ. The V and J ends lost 5 bases and 2 bases respectively, with 8 bases between them.